Reported below is one T cell receptor beta chain. Produced via immunoSEQ multiplex PCR; TCRdb's table is partial and in-frame only. This sample has approximately 130,000 clones, with about 95% found just once. Germline lookup yields CDR1 SQVTM and CDR2 ANQGSEA. The CDR3 runs 16 residues. Trimming took 8 bases from V and 6 from J, leaving 26 bases between them. This sample is drawn from a study of T cell changes during pregnancy in multiple sclerosis. The clonotype originates from a female donor with multiple sclerosis, enrolled in a pregnancy study. The input for sequencing was peripheral blood, taken after pregnancy. V and J are TRBV29-1 and TRBJ2-1; D may be TRBD1 (5 bases). CDR3 DNA sequence: TGCAGCCCCTGGGATAGGCAGGGAACGCCTCTCAATGAGCAGTTCTTC. This encodes CSPWDRQGTPLNEQFF.